This passage covers 27 T cell receptor beta chains from one sample sequenced in a study of OX40 agonist ivuxolimab in advanced cancers. The table came from immunoSEQ multiplex PCR; TCRdb's copy has only in-frame clones and leaves some out. Found here are tens of thousands of clones, under 80% of them singletons; the top ten hold around 13%. The sample was CD4+ or CD8+ T cells sorted from blood, taken in a trial of the OX40 agonist ivuxolimab. These receptors all come from an adult with an advanced solid tumor such as melanoma, head and neck, liver or kidney cancer.

The chain recombines TRBV5-6 with TRBJ1-1; D is ambiguous. The length of the CDR3 is 13 residues. V lost 0 bases, J lost 4 bases, and 7 bases lay in between. The germline V gene encodes CDR1 SGHDT and CDR2 YYEEEE. CDR3 DNA: TGTGCCAGCAGCTTGGGGGAGGCCACTGAAGCTTTCTTT. This sequence encodes CASSLGEATEAFF. Using reference TRBV5-6 and TRBJ1-1 for the parts outside the CDR3, the full variable domain is DAGVTQSPTHLIKTRGQQVTLRCSPKSGHDTVSWYQQALGQGPQFIFQYYEEEERQRGNFPDRFSGHQFPNYSSELNVNALLLGDSALYLCASSLGEATEAFFGQGTRLTVV.

This chain joins TRBV30 and TRBJ1-1; D is ambiguous. With 0 bases removed from V and 0 bases from J, the gap between germline ends came to 17 bases. The length of the CDR3 is 17 residues. CDR1 is GTSNPN, CDR2 SVGIG, per germline (reference sequence). The CDR3 nucleotides are TGTGCCTGGAGTGTCTTCTCCGGTCGCAACCTGAACACTGAAGCTTTCTTT. It translates to CAWSVFSGRNLNTEAFF. Full variable domain (remainder filled in from reference TRBV30 and TRBJ1-1): SQTIHQWPATLVQPVGSPLSLECTVEGTSNPNLYWYRQAAGRGLQLLFYSVGIGQISSEVPQNLSASRPQDRQFILSSKKLLLSDSGFYLCAWSVFSGRNLNTEAFFGQGTRLTVV.

The V gene is TRBV29-1, the J gene TRBJ2-5; D might be TRBD1 or TRBD2, each matching 5 bases. The CDR3 length is 13 residues. Trimming pared 3 bases from V and 5 bases from J, leaving 13 bases between. Germline CDR1 and CDR2: SQVTM and ANQGSEA. CDR3 DNA sequence: TGCAGCGTTGACGGAAAATGGGGGGAGACCCAGTACTTC. Protein sequence: CSVDGKWGETQYF.

This sequence joins TRBV5-1 and TRBJ2-3; unclear D gene. With 0 bases removed from V and 5 bases from J, the gap between germline ends came to 10 bases. Germline V gene data show CDR1 as SGHRS and CDR2 as YFSETQ. This CDR3 spans 14 amino acids. For the CDR3, the DNA is TGCGCCAGCAGCTTGGAAATGACGGGAGATACGCAGTATTTT. It specifies CASSLEMTGDTQYF.

V usage is TRBV6-6 and J usage is TRBJ2-2; D perhaps matches TRBD1 (5 bases). CDR3 length: 12 amino acids. Trimming left V 2 bases short and J 8 bases short, with 6 bases between. Germline-derived CDR1 and CDR2 are MNHNY and SVGAGI (reference sequence). CDR3 protein: CASSYGAGELFF. For the CDR3, the DNA is TGTGCCAGCAGTTACGGGGCTGGGGAGCTGTTTTTT.

The rearrangement joins TRBV6-5 to TRBJ1-2; D is unclear. V dropped 6 bases and J dropped 4 bases, with 12 bases sitting between them. The CDR3 totals 13 residues. Germline values: CDR1 MNHEY, CDR2 SVGAGI. CDR3 in DNA: TGTGCCAGCAGCCCAAGTCTTAGCTATGGCTACACCTTC. Amino acid sequence: CASSPSLSYGYTF.

The chain has TRBV9 and TRBJ2-3; tentative D call: TRBD1 (6 bases). In germline, CDR1 is SGDLS, CDR2 YYNGEE. The ends were cut back, 4 bases at V and 5 bases at J, with 20 bases in the middle. This CDR3 spans 16 amino acids. The CDR3 coding sequence is TGTGCCAGCAGCTCAACCTCTCAGGGGTTTGGAGATACGCAGTATTTT. Translated: CASSSTSQGFGDTQYF.

V and J are TRBV11-2 and TRBJ1-1; weak D call: TRBD1 (6 bases). This CDR3 comprises 14 residues. Germline CDR1 SGHAT, CDR2 FQNNGV. Between the trimmed V and J ends, which lost 8 bases and 5 bases, there was a span of 18 bases. The CDR3 DNA sequence: TGTGCCAGCTTTAGGGGGGCCATCACGACTGAAGCTTTCTTT. Amino acid sequence: CASFRGAITTEAFF.

The chain has TRBV9 and TRBJ2-2; possibly TRBD1 or TRBD2 for D (5 bases each). The CDR3 totals 14 residues. V dropped 4 bases and J dropped 1 base, with 8 bases sitting between them. Germline CDR1 SGDLS, CDR2 YYNGEE. DNA of the CDR3: TGTGCCAGCAGCTTGGGACGGAACACCGGGGAGCTGTTTTTT. Translation: CASSLGRNTGELFF.

CDR3 sequence reads: CASSAGRDSTDTQYF. The CDR3 bases are TGTGCCAGCAGCGCGGGGAGGGACAGCACAGATACGCAGTATTTT. The chain joins TRBV9 to TRBJ2-3, with 7 bases lining up with TRBD2. Germline values: CDR1 SGDLS, CDR2 YYNGEE. V trimming: 3 bases; J trimming: 0 bases; junction bases outside the gene matches: 4. This CDR3 is 15 amino acids long.

The genes are TRBV19 and TRBJ1-2; maybe TRBD1 (5 bases). This CDR3 spans 15 amino acids. CDR1 and CDR2 from the germline V gene are LNHDA and SQIVND (reference sequence). The germline V and J ends were trimmed by 7 bases and 2 bases, with 17 bases remaining between them. CDR3 sequence (DNA): TGTGCCAGTAACTCCTGGGACGGAGTAAACTATGGCTACACCTTC. Residues: CASNSWDGVNYGYTF.

The chain is built from TRBV7-9 and TRBJ2-3; 9 bases agree with TRBD2. Germline-derived CDR1 and CDR2 are SEHNR and FQNEAQ (reference sequence). CDR3 length: 15 amino acids. Germline trimming cut 6 bases from V and 0 bases from J; bases unmatched to any gene: 4. The CDR3 nucleotides are TGTGCCAGCAGGTCGGGACTAGCTAGCACAGATACGCAGTATTTT. Encoded protein: CASRSGLASTDTQYF.

The rearrangement uses TRBV7-8 and TRBJ1-4; TRBD1 agrees at 8 bases. Trimming removed 5 bases from V and 3 bases from J; junction bases left unmatched: 5. In germline, CDR1 is SGHVS, CDR2 FQNEAQ. The CDR3 has 15 residues. CDR3 coding DNA: TGTGCCAGCAGCCCCCGCAGGGGGCCTAATGAAAAACTGTTTTTT. This gives the protein CASSPRRGPNEKLFF.

The genes are TRBV7-8 and TRBJ2-5, with 8 bases matching TRBD2. V gave up 7 bases and J gave up 0 bases; unmatched junction bases: 7. There are 15 residues in the CDR3. Germline CDR1 SGHVS, CDR2 FQNEAQ. The DNA for the CDR3 is TGTGCCAGCACTCGGGGTAGCGGGGACCAAGAGACCCAGTACTTC. Its protein is CASTRGSGDQETQYF.

The chain employs TRBV6-5 and TRBJ1-2, with D perhaps matching TRBD1 (5 bases). The CDR3 covers 15 residues. V shed 5 bases and J shed 4 bases, with 17 bases lying between them. Germline lookup yields CDR1 MNHEY and CDR2 SVGAGI. The CDR3 sequence is CASSPPGGRPYGYTF. The CDR3 DNA is TGTGCCAGCAGTCCCCCCGGGGGTCGGCCCTATGGCTACACCTTC.

In this sample, this clone turned up once. J is TRBJ1-4 and V is TRBV6-5; D is ambiguous. V gave up 5 bases and J gave up 0 bases, with 10 bases separating them. Per germline, CDR1 MNHEY and CDR2 SVGAGI. This CDR3 comprises 15 residues. CDR3 sequence: CASSTGGSTNEKLFF. In DNA, the CDR3 is TGTGCCAGCAGTACCGGTGGATCAACTAATGAAAAACTGTTTTTT.

The chain combines TRBV6-5 with TRBJ2-7, with TRBD1 matching 8 bases. Germline lookup yields CDR1 MNHEY and CDR2 SVGAGI. CDR3 length: 13 residues. V dropped 7 bases and J dropped 2; count of bases not matched to a gene: 4. The CDR3 DNA is TGTGCCAGCACGAGGACAGGGACCTACGAGCAGTACTTC. This gives the protein CASTRTGTYEQYF.

The CDR3, as DNA: TGTGCCGCCTGGGGGACTAGCGGTCCCAATGAGCAGTTCTTC. Its protein product is CAAWGTSGPNEQFF. J is TRBJ2-1 and V is TRBV6-1; 11 bases match TRBD2. The CDR3 runs to 14 residues. V shed 11 bases, J shed 6 bases, and the junction held 9 bases outside the gene matches. The germline V gene encodes CDR1 MNHNS and CDR2 SASEGT.

The chain is built from TRBV20-1 and TRBJ1-2, with D unclear. Trimming stripped 4 bases from V and 6 bases from J, with 6 bases between. CDR1 and CDR2 (germline): DFQATT, SNEGSKA (reference sequence). CDR3 size: 10 residues. The CDR3 sequence is CSATTNGYTF. The CDR3 coding sequence is TGCAGTGCTACTACCAATGGCTACACCTTC.

The chain couples TRBV10-2 to TRBJ2-5; D is ambiguous. Trimming cost V 3 bases and J 5 bases, with 7 bases left between them. Germline values: CDR1 WSHSY, CDR2 SAAADI. This CDR3 contains 12 residues. The CDR3 DNA sequence: TGCGCCAGCAGTGATATTGCTGAGACCCAGTACTTC. Its protein product is CASSDIAETQYF.

This clone was seen a single time. The chain recombines TRBV6-5 with TRBJ2-7, with a weak D call TRBD1 (6 bases). V lost 5 bases and J lost 6, with 14 bases in between. This CDR3 has 13 residues. Germline CDR1 is MNHEY and CDR2 is SVGAGI. The CDR3 DNA is TGTGCCAGCAGTACAACAGGGTTGGGCGAGCAGTACTTC. It translates to CASSTTGLGEQYF.

This sequence joins TRBV10-2 and TRBJ2-1, with D possibly being TRBD2 (5 bases). CDR1 WSHSY and CDR2 SAAADI come from the germline V gene. V lost 3 bases and J lost 1, with 7 bases in between. CDR3 length: 14 amino acids. The CDR3 nucleotides read TGCGCCAGCAGTGACCGAGGGTCCTACAATGAGCAGTTCTTC. As protein: CASSDRGSYNEQFF.

The rearrangement uses TRBV2 and TRBJ2-7; weak D call: TRBD1 (6 bases). This CDR3 comprises 14 residues. With 5 bases removed from V and 2 bases from J, the gap between germline ends came to 13 bases. Germline V lookup: CDR1 SNHLY, CDR2 FYNNEI. This CDR3 is CASSYSGAAYEQYF. The CDR3 DNA is TGTGCCAGCAGTTACTCAGGGGCCGCCTACGAGCAGTACTTC.

V gene TRBV7-2 combines with J gene TRBJ2-1; possibly TRBD1 for D (6 bases). Germline V gives CDR1 SGHTA, CDR2 FQGNSA. V lost 7 bases, J lost 6 bases, and 10 bases lay in between. The CDR3 has 12 amino acids. The CDR3 is CASTQGSNEQFF. CDR3 coding DNA: TGTGCCAGCACCCAGGGGAGCAATGAGCAGTTCTTC.

The CDR3 DNA follows: TGCGCCAGCAGAGAGGGGTATGGCTACACCTTC. Encoded protein: CASREGYGYTF. The chain uses TRBV10-2 and TRBJ1-2, with D possibly TRBD1 on 5 matching bases. This CDR3 contains 11 residues. CDR1 and CDR2 (germline): WSHSY, SAAADI. Trimming removed 6 bases at V and 5 bases at J, with 7 bases between.

This clone was seen once. The chain combines TRBV7-8 with TRBJ2-5, with D tentatively TRBD1 (5 bases). V lost 0 bases, J lost 1 base, and 18 bases lay in between. CDR3 length equals 18 residues. CDR1 SGHVS and CDR2 FQNEAQ come from the germline V gene. The CDR3: CASSLAGILTVLQETQYF. The CDR3, as DNA: TGTGCCAGCAGCTTAGCGGGAATATTGACAGTCCTCCAAGAGACCCAGTACTTC. The full variable domain, with the rest looked up from reference TRBV7-8 and TRBJ2-5, is GAGVSQSPRYKVAKRGQDVALRCDPISGHVSLFWYQQALGQGPEFLTYFQNEAQLDKSGLPSDRFFAERPEGSVSTLKIQRTQQEDSAVYLCASSLAGILTVLQETQYFGPGTRLLVL.

Comments on this clone: The junction differs from germline at one of its ends, possibly a read error. The rearrangement uses TRBV27 and TRBJ2-1, with a possible D match to TRBD2 (6 bases). Germline V gene sequence: CDR1 MNHEY, CDR2 SMNVEV (reference sequence). This CDR3 is built from 16 residues. The CDR3 protein is CASSVEAGWAGNELFF. DNA for the CDR3: TGTGCCAGCAGCGTAGAGGCAGGATGGGCGGGGAACGAGCTGTTCTTC.